The 19 T cell receptor beta chains given below trace back to one sample, sequenced in a study of blood T cell repertoires in COVID-19. The protocol was immunoSEQ multiplex PCR, while the TCRdb copy is restricted to in-frame clones and leaves out a portion. The sample consists of approximately 160,000 clones, roughly 86% of them appearing once. The specimen sequenced was peripheral blood. The origin of the receptors is a man aged 55-75 years with COVID-19, enrolled during active disease.

This sequence joins TRBV6-5 and TRBJ1-1, with D possibly matching TRBD1 (5 bases). Per the germline V gene, CDR1 is MNHEY and CDR2 is SVGAGI. Between the trimmed V and J ends, which lost 8 bases and 0 bases, there was a span of 16 bases. The CDR3 length is 15 residues. This CDR3 is CASAGGDRMNTEAFF. DNA for the CDR3: TGTGCCAGCGCGGGGGGAGATCGCATGAACACTGAAGCTTTCTTT.

V usage is TRBV7-2 and J usage is TRBJ2-3, with a tentative D call TRBD2 (6 bases). Germline CDR1 and CDR2: SGHTA and FQGNSA. The CDR3 is 16 amino acids. V lost 5 bases and J lost 4, with 19 bases in between. The CDR3 region has the DNA TGTGCCAGCAGCCAACCATGGGGGGTTGGCGCAGATACGCAGTATTTT. Translating gives CASSQPWGVGADTQYF.

The chain couples TRBV24-1 to TRBJ2-2; a weak D match, TRBD1 (5 bases). Trimming pared 4 bases from V and 2 bases from J, leaving 13 bases between. Germline-derived CDR1 and CDR2 are KGHDR and SFDVKD. The CDR3 covers 16 residues. CDR3 loop: CATSDIRTRNTGELFF. CDR3 in DNA: TGTGCCACCAGTGACATCAGGACAAGAAACACCGGGGAGCTGTTTTTT.

V and J are TRBV28 and TRBJ2-1, with 7 bases aligning to TRBD2. The CDR3 contains 15 residues. The V gene's germline CDR1 is MDHEN and CDR2 SYDVKM. Losses at the gene ends were 3 bases for V and 0 bases for J; bases not matched to a gene: 2. CDR3 region: CASSFGGSSYNEQFF. CDR3 bases: TGTGCCAGCAGTTTCGGGGGGAGCTCCTACAATGAGCAGTTCTTC. The whole variable domain, remainder taken from reference TRBV28 and TRBJ2-1, is DVKVTQSSRYLVKRTGEKVFLECVQDMDHENMFWYRQDPGLGLRLIYFSYDVKMKEKGDIPEGYSVSREKKERFSLILESASTNQTSMYLCASSFGGSSYNEQFFGPGTRLTVL.

J is TRBJ2-7 and V is TRBV4-2; D remains unclear. The CDR3 is 14 amino acids. CDR1 is LGHNA and CDR2 is YNFKEQ in the germline V gene. V dropped 0 bases and J dropped 6 bases, with 12 bases sitting between them. This CDR3 reads CASSQDAAFPEQYF. DNA for the CDR3: TGTGCCAGCAGCCAAGATGCTGCGTTTCCCGAGCAGTACTTC.

The CDR3 DNA reads as TGTGCCAGCTCACCCCTTCGGACAGGGGATTCCTATAATTCACCCCTCCACTTT. Protein sequence: CASSPLRTGDSYNSPLHF. The rearrangement joins TRBV18 to TRBJ1-6, with 9 bases identical to TRBD1. Germline CDR1 is KGHSH and CDR2 is LQKENI. V lost 3 bases to trimming and J lost 1 base; unmatched junction nucleotides: 7. The CDR3 sequence is 18 residues long.

This rearrangement joins TRBV25-1 to TRBJ2-1, with TRBD1 matching over 8 bases. The ends lost 5 bases at V and 2 bases at J; junction bases unmatched: 5. This CDR3 is 15 amino acids long. Germline loops: CDR1 MGHDK, CDR2 SYGVNS. The CDR3 DNA follows: TGTGCCAGCAGTAAACCGGGACAGGCCTACAATGAGCAGTTCTTC. It specifies CASSKPGQAYNEQFF.

V is TRBV6-5 and J is TRBJ2-1; 9 nucleotides line up with TRBD2. Germline-derived CDR1 and CDR2 are MNHEY and SVGAGI. V was clipped by 0 bases and J by 8 bases; unmatched bases: 5. This CDR3 comprises 15 residues. The chain's CDR3 is CASSYSPSGIDEQFF. As DNA, the CDR3 is TGTGCCAGCAGTTACTCTCCTAGCGGGATTGATGAGCAGTTCTTC.

V is TRBV6-4 and J is TRBJ2-3; 9 nucleotides agree with TRBD2. Trimming cost V 2 bases and J 6 bases; bases outside gene matches: 6. The length of the CDR3 is 15 residues. The germline V gene encodes CDR1 MRHNA and CDR2 SNTAGT. The CDR3 DNA follows: TGTGCCAGCAGTGACGGGCCTAGCGGGGAGGATACGCAGTATTTT. It is translated as CASSDGPSGEDTQYF.

The V call is TRBV18, the J call TRBJ1-5, with D perhaps matching TRBD1 (5 bases). Germline V gene sequence: CDR1 KGHSH, CDR2 LQKENI. V was trimmed by 2 bases and J by 7 bases, leaving 12 bases between them. The CDR3 is made up of 14 amino acids. The DNA for the CDR3 is TGTGCCAGCTCACCATCGGGGGTTGGGCAGCCCCAGCATTTT. It codes for CASSPSGVGQPQHF.

This sequence joins TRBV2 and TRBJ1-6, with D perhaps matching TRBD1 (5 bases). Looked up from germline, CDR1 is SNHLY and CDR2 is FYNNEI. The length of the CDR3 is 15 residues. The V end was cut by 2 bases, the J end by 7 bases, with 12 bases between. DNA for the CDR3: TGTGCCAGCAGTGAACAGGGAGGGAAAAATTCACCCCTCCACTTT. It yields the protein CASSEQGGKNSPLHF.

The V and J genes are TRBV4-2 and TRBJ1-2; TRBD1 agrees at 7 bases. The CDR3 length is 15 residues. The V gene's germline CDR1 is LGHNA and CDR2 YNFKEQ. J gave up 4 bases and V 3 bases, and 8 bases lay outside the gene matches. The DNA of the CDR3 is TGTGCCAGCAGCCAGGGCGGACAGGCGATCTATGGCTACACCTTC. It yields the protein CASSQGGQAIYGYTF.

This clone was seen more than once but under ten times. The genes are TRBV2 and TRBJ2-7, with 7 bases aligning to TRBD1. Germline CDR1 reads SNHLY; CDR2 reads FYNNEI. Trimming took 2 bases from V and 0 from J; bases not matched to a gene: 4. The CDR3 has 15 residues. CDR3: CASSETGVNSYEQYF. The CDR3 nucleotides read TGTGCCAGCAGTGAAACAGGGGTCAACTCCTACGAGCAGTACTTC.

CDR3 in amino acids: CASRQPGTGDYGYTF. CDR3 bases: TGTGCCAGCAGACAACCCGGGACAGGAGACTATGGCTACACCTTC. The rearrangement uses TRBV3-1 (or the pseudogene TRBV3-2) and TRBJ1-2; 8 positions agree with TRBD1. The V gene end was trimmed by 6 bases and the J gene end by 3 bases; junction bases not matched to a gene: 9. Germline loops: CDR1 LGHDT, CDR2 YNNKEL (reference sequence). The CDR3 runs 15 residues.

In this sample, this clone turned up a few times. This chain joins TRBV13 and TRBJ1-1; possibly TRBD1 for D (6 bases). Germline assignment: CDR1 PRHDT and CDR2 FYEKMQ (reference sequence). V lost 5 bases to trimming and J lost 4 bases, with 14 bases between them. The CDR3 runs to 14 residues. The CDR3 DNA reads as TGTGCCAGCAGCCCAACACAGGGCGCCACTGAAGCTTTCTTT. Protein: CASSPTQGATEAFF.

This chain links TRBV5-8 with TRBJ2-7; unclear D gene. V was cut by 0 bases and J by 2 bases, with 9 bases left in between. Per the germline V gene, CDR1 is SGHTS and CDR2 is YDEGEE. The CDR3 contains 14 residues. Here the CDR3 reads CASSLAVVPYEQYF. As DNA, the CDR3 is TGTGCCAGCAGCTTGGCCGTCGTTCCCTACGAGCAGTACTTC.

The chain joins TRBV6-6 to TRBJ2-7; 13 positions agree with TRBD2. Trimming cost V 6 bases and J 6 bases; bases outside gene matches: 11. Looked up from germline, CDR1 is MNHNY and CDR2 is SVGAGI (reference sequence). The CDR3 length is 16 residues. Here the CDR3 reads CASSPTGGLAGSEQYF. CDR3 coding DNA: TGTGCCAGCAGCCCGACAGGGGGACTAGCGGGGAGCGAGCAGTACTTC.

The chain recombines TRBV5-4 with TRBJ1-2; D unclear. Germline CDR1 SGHNT, CDR2 YYREEE (reference sequence). CDR3 length equals 14 residues. The V and J ends lost 1 base and 0 bases respectively, with 7 bases between them. The CDR3 here is CASSLSTANYGYTF. The CDR3 nucleotides read TGTGCCAGCAGCTTGTCCACGGCTAACTATGGCTACACCTTC. Supplemented by reference TRBV5-4 and TRBJ1-2, the full variable domain reads ETGVTQSPTHLIKTRGQQVTLRCSSQSGHNTVSWYQQALGQGPQFIFQYYREEENGRGNFPPRFSGLQFPNYSSELNVNALELDDSALYLCASSLSTANYGYTFGSGTRLTVV.

This clone turned up a few times. The rearrangement joins TRBV12-3 or TRBV12-4 to TRBJ1-1; the D is unclear. Trimming stripped 5 bases from V and 8 bases from J, with 15 bases between. The CDR3 is 13 residues long. Written as DNA, the CDR3 is TGTGCCAGCAGTCGGCCCCTCTCGGGGGAAGCTTTCTTT. The encoded protein is CASSRPLSGEAFF.